Below, 26 T cell receptor beta chains from the same sample are listed, as sequenced in a study of early T cells in non-severe SARS-CoV-2 infection. TCRdb reprocessed the 5' RACE reads with MiXCR, giving one entry per CDR3 protein. The table records more than 75,000 distinct CDR3 sequences, approximately 14% of them present only once. Sequencing used whole blood. The source is an adult who was a healthcare worker with PCR-confirmed SARS-CoV-2 infection or an uninfected control (not recorded which).

This clonotype was picked up a small number of times. The rearrangement joins TRBV11-2 to TRBJ2-7; D ambiguous. V was shortened by 1 base and J by 4 bases, with 11 bases between the two germline ends. Germline V gives CDR1 SGHAT, CDR2 FQNNGV. This CDR3 is 14 amino acids long. The CDR3: CASSLGASRYEQYF. The CDR3 DNA follows: TGTGCCAGCAGCTTAGGAGCTAGTAGATACGAGCAGTACTTC.

This clonotype was detected many times. V usage is TRBV29-1 and J usage is TRBJ2-3, with a tentative D call TRBD2 (5 bases). The CDR3 is made up of 15 amino acids. Trimming removed 7 bases at V and 0 bases at J, with 17 bases between. Germline loops: CDR1 SQVTM, CDR2 ANQGSEA. The CDR3, as DNA: TGCAGCGGTCTAGCCGGGGAACGCAGCACAGATACGCAGTATTTT. Residues: CSGLAGERSTDTQYF.

The rearrangement links TRBV7-2 to TRBJ1-1; perhaps TRBD1 as D (5 bases). The germline V and J ends were trimmed by 5 bases and 10 bases, with 11 bases remaining between them. Looked up from germline, CDR1 is SGHTA and CDR2 is FQGNSA. The CDR3 is made up of 11 amino acids. The CDR3 coding sequence is TGTGCCAGCAGCACGGCAGGGACAGCTTTCTTT. Protein product: CASSTAGTAFF.

The genes are TRBV27 and TRBJ2-3, with D perhaps TRBD2 (6 bases). Germline V gene lookup returns CDR1 MNHEY and CDR2 SMNVEV (reference sequence). Trimming left V 6 bases short and J 0 bases short, with 13 bases between. The CDR3 totals 15 residues. The CDR3 bases are TGTGCCAGCAGGTATAGCGGTACTAGCACAGATACGCAGTATTTT. Its translation: CASRYSGTSTDTQYF.

This sequence joins TRBV7-6 and TRBJ1-1, with 7 bases lining up with TRBD1. Germline CDR1 reads SGHVS; CDR2 reads FNYEAQ. The length of the CDR3 is 17 residues. Trimming at V came to 1 base and at J to 1 base, leaving 9 bases not matched to a gene. The CDR3 region is CASSLEIVWTGNTEAFF. The CDR3 DNA reads TGTGCCAGCAGCTTAGAAATAGTATGGACAGGGAACACTGAAGCTTTCTTT.

This clonotype came up a few times. The CDR3 DNA is TGTGCTAGTGGTTTCCATAGCGGGGGAAGTGCAGATACGCAGTATTTT. It specifies CASGFHSGGSADTQYF. The chain recombines TRBV12-5 with TRBJ2-3; 9 bases align to TRBD2. The CDR3 runs 16 residues. Germline V gene lookup returns CDR1 LGHNT and CDR2 FRNRAP. With V trimmed by 3 bases and J by 4 bases, 8 bases remained unmatched.

The genes are TRBV29-1 and TRBJ1-5, with a tentative D call TRBD1 (6 bases). The CDR3 is made up of 16 amino acids. V lost 4 bases to trimming and J lost 1 base, with 17 bases between them. Per germline, CDR1 SQVTM and CDR2 ANQGSEA. The CDR3 sequence: CSVGEEGGASNQPQHF. In DNA form, the CDR3 reads TGCAGCGTTGGCGAGGAGGGGGGGGCAAGCAATCAGCCCCAGCATTTT.

A few counts support this clonotype. V usage is TRBV29-1 and J usage is TRBJ1-2; possibly TRBD1 for D (6 bases). CDR3 length: 13 residues. Between the trimmed V and J ends, which lost 3 bases and 4 bases, there was a span of 12 bases. CDR1 and CDR2 from the germline V gene are SQVTM and ANQGSEA. Written as DNA, the CDR3 is TGCAGCGTTGACGGACAGAGCCGCTATGGCTACACCTTC. Translating it yields CSVDGQSRYGYTF.

The chain links TRBV4-3 to TRBJ2-3, with D perhaps matching TRBD1 or TRBD2 (6 bases each). The CDR3 contains 15 residues. The V gene's germline CDR1 is LGHNA and CDR2 YSLEER. The V end lost 1 base, the J end lost 6 bases, and 14 bases lay between the germline ends. The chain's CDR3 is CASSQGGARRDTQYF. In DNA form, the CDR3 reads TGCGCCAGCAGCCAAGGGGGGGCTAGAAGGGATACGCAGTATTTT.

This clonotype showed up many times. The chain has TRBV20-1 and TRBJ2-1, with D possibly TRBD2 on 6 matching bases. Trimming stripped 4 bases from V and 2 bases from J, with 9 bases between. The CDR3 has 13 amino acids. CDR1 is DFQATT, CDR2 SNEGSKA, per germline (reference sequence). CDR3 loop: CSATGVTYNEQFF. The CDR3 DNA follows: TGCAGTGCTACGGGGGTTACCTACAATGAGCAGTTCTTC.

This clonotype appeared a few times. The chain has TRBV9 and TRBJ1-4; 8 nucleotides match TRBD1. Germline V gives CDR1 SGDLS, CDR2 YYNGEE. V lost 3 bases to trimming and J lost 7 bases; unmatched junction nucleotides: 8. The CDR3 is 15 amino acids. CDR3 region: CASSGPAGGTEKLFF. CDR3 sequence (DNA): TGTGCCAGCAGCGGTCCCGCAGGGGGCACTGAAAAACTGTTTTTT.

At least ten counts were recorded for this clonotype. The V gene is TRBV18, the J gene TRBJ2-2; D unresolved. The germline V gene has CDR1 KGHSH and CDR2 LQKENI. Trimming cost V 1 base and J 0 bases, with 9 bases left between them. The length of the CDR3 is 16 residues. CDR3 DNA: TGTGCCAGCTCACCACGACCGACTCCGAACACCGGGGAGCTGTTTTTT. The encoded protein is CASSPRPTPNTGELFF.

The chain combines TRBV12-3 or TRBV12-4 with TRBJ2-7; D gene uncertain. V lost 6 bases, J lost 2 bases, and 11 bases lay in between. The CDR3 is 13 amino acids. The CDR3 coding sequence is TGTGCCAGCAGCTTGGAGTTTGCCTACGAGCAGTACTTC. Translated, it gives CASSLEFAYEQYF.

This clonotype turned up a few times. This chain links TRBV6-4 with TRBJ1-1; a weak D match, TRBD1 (5 bases). V gave up 5 bases and J gave up 0 bases, with 7 bases separating them. Germline loops: CDR1 MRHNA, CDR2 SNTAGT. This CDR3 is 13 amino acids long. The CDR3 region is CASSRQLNTEAFF. The CDR3 DNA follows: TGTGCCAGCAGTCGACAGCTGAACACTGAAGCTTTCTTT.

This clonotype has more than one count but fewer than ten. CDR3 bases: TGTGCCAGCAGTTATGGGGGCGCGATCCATGAGCAGTTCTTC. It translates to CASSYGGAIHEQFF. The chain employs TRBV6-2 or TRBV6-3 and TRBJ2-1; possible D gene TRBD1, 6 bases. V lost 3 bases and J lost 8, with 14 bases in between. Germline V lookup: CDR1 MNHEY, CDR2 SVGEGT. The CDR3 length is 14 residues.

Ten or more counts support this clonotype. The V gene is TRBV18, the J gene TRBJ1-1; perhaps TRBD1 as D (5 bases). V lost 1 base and J 8 bases, leaving 5 bases between the germline ends. The CDR3 extends over 11 amino acids. Germline values: CDR1 KGHSH, CDR2 LQKENI. As DNA, the CDR3 is TGTGCCAGCTCACCACAGGGGGAAGCTTTCTTT. Translated, it gives CASSPQGEAFF.

This clonotype was counted between two and nine times. The V gene is TRBV29-1, the J gene TRBJ2-1; no definite D call. The CDR3 runs to 13 residues. Trimming cost V 4 bases and J 0 bases, with 7 bases left between them. Per the germline V gene, CDR1 is SQVTM and CDR2 is ANQGSEA. The CDR3, as DNA: TGCAGCGTTGGAGGAAGCTCCTACAATGAGCAGTTCTTC. As protein: CSVGGSSYNEQFF.

This clonotype was seen more than once but under ten times. The rearrangement uses TRBV19 and TRBJ2-3; TRBD1 is a possible D gene (6 bases). CDR3 size: 16 residues. Trimming took 5 bases from V and 2 from J, leaving 17 bases between them. From germline, CDR1 is LNHDA and CDR2 SQIVND (reference sequence). The CDR3 DNA reads TGTGCCAGTAGTTCCCGACGCGGACAGTACACAGATACGCAGTATTTT. The encoded protein is CASSSRRGQYTDTQYF.

This clonotype has more than one count but fewer than ten. V gene TRBV29-1 combines with J gene TRBJ1-1; no clear D gene. Trimming removed 4 bases from V and 2 bases from J, with 5 bases in between. There are 11 residues in the CDR3. Germline lookup yields CDR1 SQVTM and CDR2 ANQGSEA. CDR3 nucleotides: TGCAGCGTTGGGATCAACACTGAAGCTTTCTTT. Translating gives CSVGINTEAFF.

This clonotype was counted only a few times. The chain is built from TRBV29-1 and TRBJ2-6; 8 bases agree with TRBD1. The CDR3 runs to 15 residues. The germline V gene encodes CDR1 SQVTM and CDR2 ANQGSEA. V dropped 4 bases and J dropped 0; count of bases not matched to a gene: 2. DNA for the CDR3: TGCAGCGTTGGGGGACAGGCCTCTGGGGCCAACGTCCTGACTTTC. Amino acid sequence: CSVGGQASGANVLTF.

The chain combines TRBV7-9 with TRBJ2-7; maybe TRBD2 (6 bases). This CDR3 contains 13 residues. The V gene's germline CDR1 is SEHNR and CDR2 FQNEAQ (reference sequence). Trimming took off 3 bases at V and 7 bases at J, with 13 bases between the two ends. CDR3 sequence (DNA): TGTGCCAGCAGCTTGACGCGGGACCTGGAGCAGTACTTC. Translated: CASSLTRDLEQYF.

This clonotype was observed at least ten times. The chain is built from TRBV29-1 and TRBJ1-1; no firm D call. The V gene lost 5 bases and the J gene lost 3 bases, with 13 bases spanning the gap. CDR1 is SQVTM and CDR2 is ANQGSEA in the germline V gene. This CDR3 has 13 residues. The CDR3 loop is CSVPGPVDTEAFF. DNA of the CDR3: TGCAGCGTTCCCGGCCCGGTAGACACTGAAGCTTTCTTT.

The gene calls are TRBV12-3 or TRBV12-4 and TRBJ2-2; D gene ambiguous. This CDR3 region has 10 residues. Trimming shortened V by 8 bases and J by 10 bases, and 8 bases separated the two germline ends. CDR3 nucleotide sequence: TGTGCCAGCCCCCAGGAGGAGCTGTTTTTT. Translated, it gives CASPQEELFF.

The chain employs TRBV12-3 or TRBV12-4 and TRBJ1-6; D not resolved. The CDR3 length is 14 residues. V lost 3 bases and J 3 bases, leaving 6 bases between the germline ends. The DNA for the CDR3 is TGTGCCAGCAGTTTTGATCGCTATAATTCACCCCTCCACTTT. Translation gives CASSFDRYNSPLHF.

A word on this clonotype: Mismatch with germline at one junction end may stem from a read error. The V and J genes are TRBV7-2 and TRBJ2-7; unclear D gene. Germline CDR1 reads SGHTA; CDR2 reads FQGNSA. The CDR3 has 13 amino acids. DNA of the CDR3: TGTGTCAGCAGCCCCGAACTAAGTTTCGAGCAGTACTTC. It encodes CVSSPELSFEQYF.

The table lists this clonotype with many counts. The chain uses TRBV28 and TRBJ1-2, with D unresolved. CDR1 is MDHEN, CDR2 SYDVKM, per germline. This CDR3 comprises 16 residues. The germline V and J ends were trimmed by 3 bases and 4 bases, with 18 bases remaining between them. The CDR3 reads CASSFPPRTGFYGYTF. The CDR3 DNA sequence: TGTGCCAGCAGTTTTCCCCCCAGGACGGGCTTCTATGGCTACACCTTC.